The following is a T cell receptor beta chain sequence with its context. The target of this receptor is not known. The record has no base qualities; no much larger clone is one base away. Peripheral blood CD8+ and CD4+ T cells from healthy donors, Susac syndrome patients and multiple sclerosis patients were profiled by high-throughput TCR beta sequencing. Multiple sclerosis controls were treatment-naive patients with stable or active relapsing-remitting disease fulfilling revised McDonald criteria. Bulk CD8+ and CD4+ T cells were purified by magnetic negative isolation, while CD8+ TEMRA cells were enriched using FACS. Blood was drawn into EDTA tubes, processed within 24 hours, and PBMCs were isolated by density gradient centrifugation. PBMCs intended for TCR sequencing were cryopreserved in liquid nitrogen and were subsequently thawed in a 37 degrees C water bath. A purity of at least 90% was achieved for sorted or isolated CD4+, CD8+ and CD8+ TEMRA cells.

The data are from a study of CD8 T cells in Susac syndrome (dated by TCRdb to the late 2010s). Background on the whole study: The study used repertoire sequencing to test whether antigen drove CD8+ T cell activation and differentiation in Susac syndrome. What the authors observed across the whole study: The TCR sequencing and HLA analysis was acknowledged to have included a relatively small number of individuals.

Cut back by 2 bases and 4 bases, the V and J ends lie 6 bases apart. As encoded in the germline V gene, CDR1 is MDHEN while CDR2 is SYDVKM. There are 13 amino acids in the CDR3, from cysteine to phenylalanine inclusive. The kept DNA is CDR3 alone, 39 bases in frame from the first base. RNA was extracted using the RNeasy kit, and roughly 0.45 to 1 microgram was reverse transcribed with random hexamers. TCR beta CDR3 regions were amplified with the immunoSEQ multiplex PCR assay covering 54 Vbeta and 13 Jbeta segments. PCR amplification bias was corrected by using a synthetic template baseline for primer optimization and computational correction. In the source study's methods: Reads were assigned to V, D and J genes according to IMGT and analyzed in immunoSEQ Analyzer, with only productive sequences retained. Clonality was calculated as one minus the Shannon entropy normalized by log2 of the number of productive unique sequences. Public and private clones were assessed among the 100 most prevalent clones of each patient and control. Susac-specific clones were defined as absent from healthy and MS cohorts, some 1,000 published viral clones and other ImmuneACCESS disease sequences. TCRdb handled the public reads itself, with Q25 trimming in fastp and clone calling in MiXCR, and kept productive beta chains. CDR3 protein duplicates are merged, each entry listing the most common genes and DNA. The V and J calls were not made by the authors but by TCRdb's processing. The sample includes about 120,000 distinct CDR3 sequences, with 85% to 95% observed a single time. The ten largest make up about 0.087% of the sample.

This receptor was obtained from a human donor with multiple sclerosis. What was sequenced was CD4+ T cells from PBMCs. The sequence is built from TRBV28 and TRBJ1-5, with no reliable assignment of the D segment. The CDR3 reads as follows: CASSLVSNQPQHF. Read as DNA, the sequence is TGTGCCAGCAGTTTAGTTTCGAATCAGCCCCAGCATTTT.